Below, one T cell receptor (beta chain) is given with its context. This record comes from a study of blood T cell repertoires in COVID-19. Profiling relied on immunoSEQ multiplex PCR, and the TCRdb table lists in-frame clones only, not all of them. Of about 250,000 clones listed, about 90% were seen once; the top ten hold 2.5% to 3.5%. The CDR3 is made up of 16 amino acids. V lost 5 bases and J lost 7; bases outside the gene matches: 7. In germline, CDR1 is SGHRS, CDR2 YFSETQ. The clonotype was recovered from a woman aged 35 to 49 who had been exposed to COVID-19. Sequencing was carried out using PBMCs or T cells enriched from blood (not recorded which). This rearrangement joins TRBV5-1 to TRBJ2-1, with 15 bases identical to TRBD2. The CDR3 spells CASSRGGLAGGNEQFF. As DNA, the CDR3 is TGCGCCAGCAGTCGAGGCGGACTAGCGGGGGGGAATGAGCAGTTCTTC.